Detailed here is one T cell receptor beta chain. These data come from a study of blood T cell repertoires in COVID-19. Across the whole study: The study drew acute and convalescent COVID-19 samples from the United States, Italy and Spain. The cDNA or gDNA used as material had been derived from T cells, B-cell-depleted T cells, or PBMCs.

The CDR3 sequence is 16 residues long. Germline CDR1 LGHNA, CDR2 YNFKEQ. Losses at the gene ends were 0 bases for V and 3 bases for J; bases not matched to a gene: 5. The protocol was immunoSEQ multiplex PCR, while the TCRdb copy is restricted to in-frame clones and leaves out a portion. The table includes about 49,000 clones, about 85% detected once. This TCR derives from a man in his forties with active COVID-19. V is TRBV4-2 and J is TRBJ1-3; TRBD1 matches at 7 bases. Source material: peripheral blood. CDR3 protein: CASSQEDRSNGNTIYF. CDR3 sequence (DNA): TGTGCCAGCAGCCAAGAGGACAGGTCGAATGGAAACACCATATATTTT.